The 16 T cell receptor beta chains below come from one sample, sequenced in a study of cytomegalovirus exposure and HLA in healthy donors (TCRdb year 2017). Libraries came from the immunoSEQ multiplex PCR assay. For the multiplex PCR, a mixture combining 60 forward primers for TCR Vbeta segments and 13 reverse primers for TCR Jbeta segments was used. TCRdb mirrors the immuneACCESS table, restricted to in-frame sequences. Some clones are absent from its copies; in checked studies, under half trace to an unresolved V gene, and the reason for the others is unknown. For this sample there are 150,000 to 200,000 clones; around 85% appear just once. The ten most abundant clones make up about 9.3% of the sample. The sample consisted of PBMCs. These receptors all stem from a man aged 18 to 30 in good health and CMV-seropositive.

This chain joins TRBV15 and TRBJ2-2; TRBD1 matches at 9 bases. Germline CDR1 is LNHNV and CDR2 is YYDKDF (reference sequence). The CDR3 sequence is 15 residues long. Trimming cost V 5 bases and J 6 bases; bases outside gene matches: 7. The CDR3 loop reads CATSLQGARAGELFF. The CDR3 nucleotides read TGTGCCACCAGCCTACAGGGGGCGCGTGCCGGGGAGCTGTTTTTT. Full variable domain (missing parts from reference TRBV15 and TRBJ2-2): DAMVIQNPRYQVTQFGKPVTLSCSQTLNHNVMYWYQQKSSQAPKLLFHYYDKDFNNEADTPDNFQSRRPNTSFCFLDIRSPGLGDTAMYLCATSLQGARAGELFFGEGSRLTVL.

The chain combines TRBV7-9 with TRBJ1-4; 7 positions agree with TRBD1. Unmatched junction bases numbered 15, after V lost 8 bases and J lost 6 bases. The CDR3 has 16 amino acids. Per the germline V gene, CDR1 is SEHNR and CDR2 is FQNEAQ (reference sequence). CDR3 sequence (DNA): TGTGCCAGCCGCTCCGGGACAGATCTCAGGGATGAAAAACTGTTTTTT. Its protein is CASRSGTDLRDEKLFF. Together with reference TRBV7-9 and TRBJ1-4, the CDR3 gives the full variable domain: DTGVSQNPRHKITKRGQNVTFRCDPISEHNRLYWYRQTLGQGPEFLTYFQNEAQLEKSRLLSDRFSAERPKGSFSTLEIQRTEQGDSAMYLCASRSGTDLRDEKLFFGSGTQLSVL.

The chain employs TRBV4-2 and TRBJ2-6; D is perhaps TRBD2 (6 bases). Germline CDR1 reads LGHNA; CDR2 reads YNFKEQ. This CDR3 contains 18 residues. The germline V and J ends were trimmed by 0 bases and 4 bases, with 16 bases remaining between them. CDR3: CASSQDARGGWGANVLTF. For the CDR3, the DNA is TGTGCCAGCAGCCAAGACGCGCGGGGAGGATGGGGGGCCAACGTCCTGACTTTC.

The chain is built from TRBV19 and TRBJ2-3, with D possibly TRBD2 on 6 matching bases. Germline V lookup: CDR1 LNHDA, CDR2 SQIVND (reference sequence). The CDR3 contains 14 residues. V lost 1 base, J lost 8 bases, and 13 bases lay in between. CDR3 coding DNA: TGTGCCAGTAGTATAGGGACTACCCCAGGTACGCAGTATTTT. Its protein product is CASSIGTTPGTQYF.

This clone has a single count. The chain's CDR3 is CASSVDGSSTGELFF. The CDR3, as DNA: TGTGCCAGCAGCGTAGACGGTTCAAGCACCGGGGAGCTGTTTTTT. The chain links TRBV9 to TRBJ2-2, with D unresolved. The V gene lost 0 bases and the J gene lost 4 bases, with 10 bases spanning the gap. Germline assignment: CDR1 SGDLS and CDR2 YYNGEE. The CDR3 totals 15 residues.

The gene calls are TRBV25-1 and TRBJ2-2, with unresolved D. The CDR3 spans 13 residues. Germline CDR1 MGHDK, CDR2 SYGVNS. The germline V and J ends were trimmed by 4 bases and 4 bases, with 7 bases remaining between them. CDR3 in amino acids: CASSVQATGELFF. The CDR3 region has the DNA TGTGCCAGCAGTGTGCAGGCCACCGGGGAGCTGTTTTTT.

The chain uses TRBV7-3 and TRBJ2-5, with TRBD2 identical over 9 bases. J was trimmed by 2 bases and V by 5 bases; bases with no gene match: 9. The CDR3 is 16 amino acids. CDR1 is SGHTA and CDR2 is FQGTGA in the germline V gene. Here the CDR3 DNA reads TGTGCCAGCAGCCTTACCGGGACTAGCAGGCAAGAGACCCAGTACTTC. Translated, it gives CASSLTGTSRQETQYF.

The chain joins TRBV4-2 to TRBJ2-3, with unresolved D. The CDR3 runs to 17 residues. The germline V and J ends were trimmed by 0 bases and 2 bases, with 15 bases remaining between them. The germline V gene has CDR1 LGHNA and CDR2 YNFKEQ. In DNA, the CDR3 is TGTGCCAGCAGCCAAGACCAAAGCTCCGGTCTCACAGATACGCAGTATTTT. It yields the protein CASSQDQSSGLTDTQYF.

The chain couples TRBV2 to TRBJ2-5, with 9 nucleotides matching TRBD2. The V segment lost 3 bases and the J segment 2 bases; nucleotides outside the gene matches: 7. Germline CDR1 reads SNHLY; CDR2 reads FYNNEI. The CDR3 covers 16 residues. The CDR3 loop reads CASSDPPTSGQETQYF. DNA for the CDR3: TGTGCCAGCAGTGATCCCCCGACTAGCGGACAAGAGACCCAGTACTTC.

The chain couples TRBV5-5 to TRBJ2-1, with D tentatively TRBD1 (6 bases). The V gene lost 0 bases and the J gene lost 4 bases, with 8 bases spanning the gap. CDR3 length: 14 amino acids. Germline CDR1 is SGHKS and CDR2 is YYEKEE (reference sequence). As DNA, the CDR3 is TGTGCCAGCAGCTTGGCGGACAGATACAATGAGCAGTTCTTC. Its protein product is CASSLADRYNEQFF.

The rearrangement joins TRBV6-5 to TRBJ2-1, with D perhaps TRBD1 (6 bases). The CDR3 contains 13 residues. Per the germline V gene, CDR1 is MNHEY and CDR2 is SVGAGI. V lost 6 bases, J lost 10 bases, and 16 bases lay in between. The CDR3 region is CASRRGHSGEQFF. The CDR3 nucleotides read TGTGCCAGCAGACGGGGACATTCTGGCGAGCAGTTCTTC.

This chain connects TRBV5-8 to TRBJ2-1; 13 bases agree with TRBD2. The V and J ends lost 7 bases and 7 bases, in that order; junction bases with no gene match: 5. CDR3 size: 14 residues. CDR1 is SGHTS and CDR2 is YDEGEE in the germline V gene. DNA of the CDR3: TGTGCCAGCGGACTAGCGGGGGCTTGGAATGAGCAGTTCTTC. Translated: CASGLAGAWNEQFF.

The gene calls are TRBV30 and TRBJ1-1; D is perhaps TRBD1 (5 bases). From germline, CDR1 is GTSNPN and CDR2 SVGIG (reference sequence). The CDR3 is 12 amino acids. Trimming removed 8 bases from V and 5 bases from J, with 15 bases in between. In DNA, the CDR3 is TGTGCCCTAACTGTGGGGGGTACTGAAGCTTTCTTT. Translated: CALTVGGTEAFF.

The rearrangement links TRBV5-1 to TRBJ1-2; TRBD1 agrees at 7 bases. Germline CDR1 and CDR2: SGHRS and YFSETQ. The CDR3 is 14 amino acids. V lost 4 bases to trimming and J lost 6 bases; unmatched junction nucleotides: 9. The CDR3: CASSPGTAMNGYTF. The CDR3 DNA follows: TGCGCCAGCAGCCCTGGGACAGCCATGAATGGCTACACCTTC.

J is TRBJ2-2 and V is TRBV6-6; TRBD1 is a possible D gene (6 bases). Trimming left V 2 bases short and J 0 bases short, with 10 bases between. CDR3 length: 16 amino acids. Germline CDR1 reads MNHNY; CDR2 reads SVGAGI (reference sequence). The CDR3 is CASSYTRTANTGELFF. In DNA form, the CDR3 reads TGTGCCAGCAGTTACACGCGGACAGCGAACACCGGGGAGCTGTTTTTT.

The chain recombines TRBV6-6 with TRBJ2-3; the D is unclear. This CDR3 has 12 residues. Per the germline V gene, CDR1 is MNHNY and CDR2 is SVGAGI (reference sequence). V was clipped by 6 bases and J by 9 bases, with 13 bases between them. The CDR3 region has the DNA TGTGCCAGCAGCCGCAATACTGAGACGCAGTATTTT. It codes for CASSRNTETQYF.